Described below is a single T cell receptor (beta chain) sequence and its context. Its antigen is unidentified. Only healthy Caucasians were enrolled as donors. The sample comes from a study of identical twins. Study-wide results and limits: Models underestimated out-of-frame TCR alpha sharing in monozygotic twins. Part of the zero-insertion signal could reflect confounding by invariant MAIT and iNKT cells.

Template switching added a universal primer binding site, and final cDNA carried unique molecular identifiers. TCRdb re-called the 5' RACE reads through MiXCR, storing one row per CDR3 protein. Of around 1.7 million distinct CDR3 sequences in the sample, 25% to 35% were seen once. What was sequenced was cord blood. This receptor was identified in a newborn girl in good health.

This CDR3 reads CSARDARGIKNIQYF. The CDR3 DNA is TGCAGTGCTAGAGACGCTCGGGGCATAAAAAACATTCAGTACTTC. The chain is built from TRBV20-1 and TRBJ2-4; D possibly matches TRBD1 or TRBD2 (5 bases each). The CDR3 length is 15 residues. Deletions cut 0 bases from V and 4 bases from J, with 13 bases between. Looked up from germline, CDR1 is DFQATT and CDR2 is SNEGSKA (reference sequence).